The 25 T cell receptor beta chains reported below all come from one sample, sequenced in a study of CD8+ T cells in alopecia areata. Following RNA extraction, reverse transcription yielded cDNA that acted as the sequencing template. Produced via immunoSEQ multiplex PCR; TCRdb's table is partial and in-frame only. There are 140,000 to 150,000 clones in the sample; 40% to 65% occur only once, and about 1% lies in the top ten. The sequenced sample was CD4+ T cells sorted from blood, obtained at week 0. Source of these receptors: a human donor with alopecia areata.

This clone was seen only a few times. The chain links TRBV29-1 to TRBJ1-1, with 9 bases lining up with TRBD1. Germline CDR1 reads SQVTM; CDR2 reads ANQGSEA. The CDR3 extends over 13 amino acids. V dropped 4 bases and J dropped 4; count of bases not matched to a gene: 4. The CDR3 loop is CSVAGTGRTEAFF. The CDR3 nucleotides read TGCAGCGTTGCGGGGACAGGGCGCACTGAAGCTTTCTTT.

This clone has only one observation. The chain combines TRBV30 with TRBJ2-1; D not resolved. CDR3 length: 16 amino acids. The germline CDR1 and CDR2 sequences are GTSNPN and SVGIG (reference sequence). Between the trimmed V and J ends, which lost 0 bases and 8 bases, there was a span of 20 bases. The CDR3 nucleotides are TGTGCCTGGAGTGTACTATGGCAATTGGGGTCCGATGAGCAGTTCTTC. This sequence encodes CAWSVLWQLGSDEQFF.

CDR3 sequence: CASSEFSITDTQYF. The CDR3 nucleotides are TGTGCCAGCAGTGAATTTAGTATTACAGATACGCAGTATTTT. V and J are TRBV25-1 and TRBJ2-3; no clear D. The CDR3 covers 14 residues. The germline V and J ends were trimmed by 1 base and 3 bases, with 8 bases remaining between them. In germline, CDR1 is MGHDK, CDR2 SYGVNS.

The chain has TRBV29-1 and TRBJ2-7; 8 bases map to TRBD1. The CDR3 spans 13 residues. The J segment lost 7 bases and the V segment lost 7 bases, leaving 12 bases of the junction unmatched. Germline loops: CDR1 SQVTM, CDR2 ANQGSEA. The CDR3 nucleotides are TGCAGCGGAGGACAGGGAGCAAGGCGGGAGCAGTACTTC. This encodes CSGGQGARREQYF.

The CDR3 here is CASSFPGESNQPQHF. In nucleotides, the CDR3 is TGTGCCAGCAGTTTCCCGGGGGAAAGCAATCAGCCCCAGCATTTT. The chain is built from TRBV28 and TRBJ1-5, with TRBD1 as a possible D gene (5 bases). This CDR3 is built from 15 residues. V shed 3 bases and J shed 1 base, with 10 bases lying between them. Per germline, CDR1 MDHEN and CDR2 SYDVKM.

The genes are TRBV4-1 and TRBJ2-7; 12 bases map to TRBD2. In germline, CDR1 is MGHRA, CDR2 YSYEKL. The V and J ends lost 1 base and 3 bases, in that order; junction bases with no gene match: 4. The CDR3 contains 16 residues. DNA for the CDR3: TGCGCCAGCAGCCAAGGTTCTAGCGGGAGGGGCTACGAGCAGTACTTC. It yields the protein CASSQGSSGRGYEQYF.

V and J are TRBV9 and TRBJ1-1; D is undetermined. The CDR3 is 14 amino acids. The germline V and J ends were trimmed by 0 bases and 2 bases, with 8 bases remaining between them. CDR1 and CDR2 from the germline V gene are SGDLS and YYNGEE. CDR3 DNA sequence: TGTGCCAGCAGCGTAGTGGTAGGTAACACTGAAGCTTTCTTT. Translation gives CASSVVVGNTEAFF. Full variable domain (remainder filled in from reference TRBV9 and TRBJ1-1): DSGVTQTPKHLITATGQRVTLRCSPRSGDLSVYWYQQSLDQGLQFLIQYYNGEERAKGNILERFSAQQFPDLHSELNLSSLELGDSALYFCASSVVVGNTEAFFGQGTRLTVV.

The gene calls are TRBV4-3 and TRBJ2-1; 11 bases line up with TRBD2. Germline-derived CDR1 and CDR2 are LGHNA and YSLEER. The CDR3 runs 16 residues. Unmatched junction bases numbered 8, after V lost 4 bases and J lost 6 bases. The CDR3 sequence: CASSPRLAGGTNEQFF. DNA for the CDR3: TGCGCCAGCAGCCCCCGCCTAGCGGGAGGTACCAATGAGCAGTTCTTC.

This sequence joins TRBV30 and TRBJ2-7; possible D gene TRBD1, 6 bases. The CDR3 covers 14 residues. From germline, CDR1 is GTSNPN and CDR2 SVGIG (reference sequence). Trimming removed 7 bases from V and 7 bases from J, with 23 bases in between. DNA for the CDR3: TGTGCCTCTCTAAGGGACAAGGGTTTGTTGGAGCAGTACTTC. It is translated as CASLRDKGLLEQYF.

This clone has just a few counts. The rearrangement links TRBV29-1 to TRBJ2-5; unclear D gene. V was pared by 4 bases and J by 3 bases, with 9 bases between. The germline gives CDR1 SQVTM, CDR2 ANQGSEA. The length of the CDR3 is 12 residues. The CDR3 DNA sequence: TGCAGCGTTGGGTCCGATAAAGAGACCCAGTACTTC. Residues: CSVGSDKETQYF.

The V and J genes are TRBV4-1 and TRBJ2-5; no reliable D call. The CDR3 runs 15 residues. Germline V gives CDR1 MGHRA, CDR2 YSYEKL. The V end was cut by 0 bases, the J end by 1 base, with 9 bases between. In DNA form, the CDR3 reads TGCGCCAGCAGCCAAGATCAAGGTTTCCAAGAGACCCAGTACTTC. This gives the protein CASSQDQGFQETQYF.

CDR3 sequence (DNA): TGTGCCTGGACCTCCGGGAGGGTGAGCACCGGGGAGCTGTTTTTT. Its protein is CAWTSGRVSTGELFF. V is TRBV30 and J is TRBJ2-2; TRBD2 matches at 8 bases. The CDR3 runs to 15 residues. CDR1 GTSNPN and CDR2 SVGIG come from the germline V gene (reference sequence). Germline trimming cut 4 bases from V and 4 bases from J; bases unmatched to any gene: 8.

The chain links TRBV30 to TRBJ2-7; TRBD1 aligns across 8 bases. V shed 2 bases, J shed 5 bases, and the junction held 11 bases outside the gene matches. The V gene's germline CDR1 is GTSNPN and CDR2 SVGIG (reference sequence). This CDR3 has 15 residues. The chain's CDR3 is CAWSMGGQGRDEQYF. In nucleotides, the CDR3 is TGTGCCTGGAGTATGGGCGGACAGGGACGGGACGAGCAGTACTTC.

This clone was observed many times. This CDR3 reads CASSFRENYEQYF. CDR3 sequence (DNA): TGTGCCAGCAGTTTCCGGGAGAACTACGAGCAGTACTTC. The chain has TRBV27 and TRBJ2-7; perhaps TRBD2 as D (6 bases). CDR1 is MNHEY and CDR2 is SMNVEV in the germline V gene (reference sequence). This CDR3 has 13 residues. Trimming stripped 3 bases from V and 3 bases from J, with 9 bases between.

This rearrangement joins TRBV25-1 to TRBJ1-2; no reliable D call. The CDR3 has 16 residues. Trimming removed 0 bases at V and 2 bases at J, with 13 bases between. CDR1 and CDR2 (germline): MGHDK, SYGVNS. CDR3 nucleotides: TGTGCCAGCAGTGAATATGGTCCGGGCAGAAACTATGGCTACACCTTC. Its protein product is CASSEYGPGRNYGYTF.

This clone was observed at least ten times. The rearrangement joins TRBV2 to TRBJ2-1; possibly TRBD2 for D (5 bases). The CDR3 totals 14 residues. Trimming left V 7 bases short and J 4 bases short, with 14 bases between. Germline-derived CDR1 and CDR2 are SNHLY and FYNNEI. CDR3 coding DNA: TGTGCCAGCAATGCGGGCCAGCGGTACAATGAGCAGTTCTTC. Amino acid sequence: CASNAGQRYNEQFF.

This clone was observed a few times. The rearrangement uses TRBV29-1 and TRBJ2-7; 8 nucleotides line up with TRBD1. Losses at the gene ends were 1 base for V and 5 bases for J; bases not matched to a gene: 7. Germline V gene sequence: CDR1 SQVTM, CDR2 ANQGSEA. There are 14 residues in the CDR3. Here the CDR3 DNA reads TGCAGCGTTGAAGTTCCGGACAGGGCCCACGAGCAGTACTTC. Translated: CSVEVPDRAHEQYF.

The chain recombines TRBV11-1 with TRBJ2-1; TRBD1 is a possible D gene (6 bases). CDR3 length: 16 residues. Germline V gene sequence: CDR1 SGHAT, CDR2 FQDESV (reference sequence). V was shortened by 5 bases and J by 2 bases, with 16 bases between the two germline ends. The CDR3 loop is CASSQQGFTAYNEQFF. CDR3 bases: TGTGCCAGCAGCCAACAGGGATTTACAGCCTACAATGAGCAGTTCTTC.

This clone has only a few counts. The chain employs TRBV29-1 and TRBJ2-1; 11 positions agree with TRBD2. Germline V gene lookup returns CDR1 SQVTM and CDR2 ANQGSEA. After removal of 4 bases from V and 7 bases from J, the junction contained 12 bases not matched to a gene. This CDR3 has 16 residues. CDR3 sequence reads: CSVAPQRASGRNEQFF. The CDR3 nucleotides read TGCAGCGTTGCCCCACAGAGGGCTAGCGGGAGGAATGAGCAGTTCTTC.

J is TRBJ2-1 and V is TRBV7-2; D is possibly TRBD1 (5 bases). There are 14 residues in the CDR3. The V gene lost 8 bases and the J gene lost 2 bases, with 13 bases spanning the gap. Germline V gene data show CDR1 as SGHTA and CDR2 as FQGNSA. The DNA for the CDR3 is TGTGCCAGCGGGTCTCAAGGGGCCTACAATGAGCAGTTCTTC. Translation gives CASGSQGAYNEQFF.

The CDR3 bases are TGTGCCAGCAGGACAGGGGCGGCTACCCGGGGAGATACGCAGTATTTT. Its protein product is CASRTGAATRGDTQYF. V gene TRBV27 combines with J gene TRBJ2-3; 8 nucleotides agree with TRBD1. The CDR3 covers 16 residues. Losses at the gene ends were 6 bases for V and 5 bases for J; bases not matched to a gene: 13. CDR1 MNHEY and CDR2 SMNVEV come from the germline V gene (reference sequence).

The chain employs TRBV6-6 and TRBJ1-2, with D hard to call. Per germline, CDR1 MNHNY and CDR2 SVGAGI (reference sequence). Trimming removed 6 bases from V and 2 bases from J, with 13 bases in between. The CDR3 has 14 residues. The DNA for the CDR3 is TGTGCCAGCAGCACCTTGGGGTCAAACTATGGCTACACCTTC. It is translated as CASSTLGSNYGYTF.

This clone appeared a few times. The V and J genes are TRBV29-1 and TRBJ2-3; a possible D gene is TRBD2 (7 bases). The ends were cut back, 4 bases at V and 5 bases at J, with 10 bases in the middle. There are 12 residues in the CDR3. CDR1 is SQVTM, CDR2 ANQGSEA, per germline. In DNA, the CDR3 is TGCAGCGTTGGGGGGGGCGGAGATACGCAGTATTTT. Translating it yields CSVGGGGDTQYF.

The chain joins TRBV30 to TRBJ2-7; unclear D gene. Germline CDR1 is GTSNPN and CDR2 is SVGIG (reference sequence). The ends were cut back, 1 base at V and 0 bases at J, with 10 bases in the middle. CDR3 length equals 14 residues. The CDR3 coding sequence is TGTGCCTGGAGTGGGGTCAGGAGCTCCTACGAGCAGTACTTC. Amino acids: CAWSGVRSSYEQYF.

V is TRBV4-1 and J is TRBJ2-2, with D possibly TRBD2 on 5 matching bases. Germline V CDR1 and CDR2: MGHRA, YSYEKL. With 0 bases removed from V and 3 bases from J, the gap between germline ends came to 11 bases. The CDR3 loop spans 16 amino acids. The CDR3 protein is CASSQDLGAYTGELFF. Here the CDR3 DNA reads TGCGCCAGCAGCCAAGATCTGGGAGCATACACCGGGGAGCTGTTTTTT.